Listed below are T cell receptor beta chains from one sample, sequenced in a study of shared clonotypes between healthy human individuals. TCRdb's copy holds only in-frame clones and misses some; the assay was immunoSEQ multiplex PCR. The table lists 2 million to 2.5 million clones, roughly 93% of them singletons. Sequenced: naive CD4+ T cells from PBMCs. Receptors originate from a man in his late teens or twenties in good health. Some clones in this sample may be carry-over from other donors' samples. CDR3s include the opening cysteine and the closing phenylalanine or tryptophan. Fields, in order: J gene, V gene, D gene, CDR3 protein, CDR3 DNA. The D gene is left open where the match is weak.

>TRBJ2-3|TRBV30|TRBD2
CASSRGGVYTQYF
TGTGCCTCCTCGCGGGGGGGGGTCTATACGCAGTATTTT
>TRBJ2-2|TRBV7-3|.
CASSLSRTANTGELFF
TGTGCCAGCAGCTTAAGCAGGACCGCGAACACCGGGGAGCTGTTTTTT
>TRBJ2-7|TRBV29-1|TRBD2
CSFSGGRGYEQYF
TGCAGCTTCTCCGGCGGGAGAGGGTACGAGCAGTACTTC
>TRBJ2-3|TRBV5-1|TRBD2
CASSLAIAGVDTQYF
TGCGCCAGCAGCTTGGCCATTGCGGGAGTTGATACGCAGTATTTT
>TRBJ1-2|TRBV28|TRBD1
CASSLLFESDRGGPYGYTF
TGTGCCAGCAGTTTATTGTTCGAATCTGACAGGGGGGGCCCCTATGGCTACACCTTC
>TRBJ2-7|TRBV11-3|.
CASSLDSRGEQYF
TGTGCCAGCAGCTTAGATTCCAGGGGCGAGCAGTACTTC
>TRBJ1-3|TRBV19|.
CASSGGPGNTIYF
TGTGCCAGTAGCGGGGGCCCGGGAAACACCATATATTTT
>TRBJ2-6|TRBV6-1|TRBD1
CASIQGALGANVLTF
TGTGCCAGCATCCAGGGGGCGCTCGGGGCCAACGTCCTGACTTTC
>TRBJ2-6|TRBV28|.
CASSLVAGSGANVLTF
TGTGCCAGCAGTTTAGTTGCCGGCTCTGGGGCCAACGTCCTGACTTTC
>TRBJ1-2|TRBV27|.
CASSATGLYGYTF
TGTGCCAGCAGTGCTACAGGGTTATATGGCTACACCTTC
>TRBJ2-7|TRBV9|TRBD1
CASSVSSGQTEQYF
TGTGCCAGCAGCGTCTCCTCGGGACAGACTGAGCAGTACTTC
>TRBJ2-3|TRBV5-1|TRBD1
CASIDRASTDTQYF
TGCGCCAGCATCGACAGGGCGAGCACAGATACGCAGTATTTT
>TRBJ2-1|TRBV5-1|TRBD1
CASSAGQGNYNEQFF
TGCGCCAGCAGCGCGGGACAGGGAAATTACAATGAGCAGTTCTTC
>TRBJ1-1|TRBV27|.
CASKTPIGDTEAFF
TGTGCCAGCAAAACTCCGATCGGGGACACTGAAGCTTTCTTT
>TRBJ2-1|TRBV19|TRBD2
CASSGGRSHEQFF
TGTGCCAGTTCGGGCGGGAGAAGCCATGAGCAGTTCTTC